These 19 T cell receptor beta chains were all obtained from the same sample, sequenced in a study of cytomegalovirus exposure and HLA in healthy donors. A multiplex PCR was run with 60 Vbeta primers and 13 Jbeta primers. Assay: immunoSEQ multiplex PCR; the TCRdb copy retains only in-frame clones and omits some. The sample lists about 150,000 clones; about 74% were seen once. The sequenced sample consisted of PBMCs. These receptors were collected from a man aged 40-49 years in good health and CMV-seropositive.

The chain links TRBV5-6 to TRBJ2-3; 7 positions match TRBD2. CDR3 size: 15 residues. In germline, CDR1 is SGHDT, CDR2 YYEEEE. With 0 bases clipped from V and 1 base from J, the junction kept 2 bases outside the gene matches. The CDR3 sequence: CASSLAGRGTDTQYF. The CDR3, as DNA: TGTGCCAGCAGCTTGGCTGGGAGGGGCACAGATACGCAGTATTTT. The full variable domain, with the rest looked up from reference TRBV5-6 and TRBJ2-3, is DAGVTQSPTHLIKTRGQQVTLRCSPKSGHDTVSWYQQALGQGPQFIFQYYEEEERQRGNFPDRFSGHQFPNYSSELNVNALLLGDSALYLCASSLAGRGTDTQYFGPGTRLTVL.

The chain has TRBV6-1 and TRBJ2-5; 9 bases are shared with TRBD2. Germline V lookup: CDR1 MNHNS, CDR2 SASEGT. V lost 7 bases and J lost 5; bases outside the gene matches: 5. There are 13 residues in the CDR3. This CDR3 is CASIRTSVETQYF. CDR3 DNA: TGTGCCAGCATCAGGACTAGCGTCGAGACCCAGTACTTC.

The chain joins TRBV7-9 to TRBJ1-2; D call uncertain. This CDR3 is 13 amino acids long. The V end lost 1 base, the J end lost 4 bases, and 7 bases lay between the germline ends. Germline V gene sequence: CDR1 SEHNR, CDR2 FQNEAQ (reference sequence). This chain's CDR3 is CASSLEGGYGYTF. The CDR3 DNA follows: TGTGCCAGCAGCTTAGAGGGAGGCTATGGCTACACCTTC.

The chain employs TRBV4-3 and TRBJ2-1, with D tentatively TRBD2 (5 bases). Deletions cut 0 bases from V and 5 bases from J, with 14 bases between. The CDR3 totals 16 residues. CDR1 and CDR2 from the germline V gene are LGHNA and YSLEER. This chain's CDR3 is CASSQDRAGLHNEQFF. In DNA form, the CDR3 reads TGCGCCAGCAGCCAAGATCGGGCGGGCCTCCACAATGAGCAGTTCTTC.

CDR3 DNA: TGTGCCAGCAGCCAACCCGGACTAAATGGCGAGCAGTACTTC. Translated, it gives CASSQPGLNGEQYF. The chain uses TRBV9 and TRBJ2-7, with D possibly matching TRBD2 (6 bases). The CDR3 is 14 residues long. Germline CDR1 reads SGDLS; CDR2 reads YYNGEE. Deletions cut 4 bases from V and 6 bases from J, with 17 bases between.

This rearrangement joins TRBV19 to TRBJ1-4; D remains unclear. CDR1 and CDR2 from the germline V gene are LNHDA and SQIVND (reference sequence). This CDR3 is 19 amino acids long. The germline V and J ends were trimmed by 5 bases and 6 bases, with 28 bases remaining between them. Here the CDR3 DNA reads TGTGCCAGTAGTTTAAGACCGGGATCCTCCTTAAAGAGGCATGAAAAACTGTTTTTT. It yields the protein CASSLRPGSSLKRHEKLFF.

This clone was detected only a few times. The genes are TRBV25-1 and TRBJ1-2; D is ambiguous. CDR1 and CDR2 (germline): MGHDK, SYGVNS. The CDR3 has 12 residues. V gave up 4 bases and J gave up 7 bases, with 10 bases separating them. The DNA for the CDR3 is TGTGCCAGCAGTGTCTTCGGTTCTGGCTACACCTTC. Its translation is CASSVFGSGYTF.

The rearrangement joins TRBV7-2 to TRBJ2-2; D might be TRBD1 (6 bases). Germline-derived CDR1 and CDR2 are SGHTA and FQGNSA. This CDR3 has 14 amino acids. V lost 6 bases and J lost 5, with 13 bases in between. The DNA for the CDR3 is TGTGCCAGCAGTCTCAACAGGGAAACCGGGGAGCTGTTTTTT. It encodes CASSLNRETGELFF.

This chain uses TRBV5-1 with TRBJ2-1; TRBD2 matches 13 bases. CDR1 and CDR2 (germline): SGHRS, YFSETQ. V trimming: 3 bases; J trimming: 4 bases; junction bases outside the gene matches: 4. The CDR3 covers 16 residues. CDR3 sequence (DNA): TGCGCCAGCAGCTCGGGACTAGCGGGATTTTACAATGAGCAGTTCTTC. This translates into CASSSGLAGFYNEQFF.

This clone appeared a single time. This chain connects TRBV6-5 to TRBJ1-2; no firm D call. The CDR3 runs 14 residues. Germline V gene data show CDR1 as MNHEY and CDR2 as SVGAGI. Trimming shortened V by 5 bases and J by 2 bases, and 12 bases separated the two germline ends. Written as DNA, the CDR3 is TGTGCCAGCAGTGCCCCGGGGAGGAACTATGGCTACACCTTC. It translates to CASSAPGRNYGYTF.

The CDR3 DNA follows: TGTGCCAGCAGCTCGACAGGGAGCAATCAGCCCCAGCATTTT. This codes for CASSSTGSNQPQHF. The J gene is TRBJ1-5, the V gene TRBV5-6; TRBD1 matches 7 bases. The CDR3 has 14 residues. Germline V gene data show CDR1 as SGHDT and CDR2 as YYEEEE. Unmatched junction bases numbered 1, after V lost 3 bases and J lost 1 base.

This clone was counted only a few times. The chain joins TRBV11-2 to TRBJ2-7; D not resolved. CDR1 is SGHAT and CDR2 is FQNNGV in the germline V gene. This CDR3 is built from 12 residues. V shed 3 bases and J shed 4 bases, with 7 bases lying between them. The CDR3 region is CASSFGRYEQYF. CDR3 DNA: TGTGCCAGCAGCTTTGGCAGGTACGAGCAGTACTTC.

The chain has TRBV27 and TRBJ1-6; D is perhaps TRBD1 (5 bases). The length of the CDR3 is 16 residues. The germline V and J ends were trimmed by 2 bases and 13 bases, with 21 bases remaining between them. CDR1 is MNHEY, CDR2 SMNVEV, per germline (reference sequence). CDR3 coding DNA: TGTGCCAGCAGTTTAGACCCGCAGGGCCCTCGGATCCCCCTCCACTTT. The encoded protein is CASSLDPQGPRIPLHF.

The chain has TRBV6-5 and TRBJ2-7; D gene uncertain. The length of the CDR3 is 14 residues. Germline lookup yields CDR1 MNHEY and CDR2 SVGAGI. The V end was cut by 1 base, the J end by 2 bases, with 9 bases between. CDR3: CASSYFRSPYEQYF. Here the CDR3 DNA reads TGTGCCAGCAGTTACTTTCGGAGTCCCTACGAGCAGTACTTC.

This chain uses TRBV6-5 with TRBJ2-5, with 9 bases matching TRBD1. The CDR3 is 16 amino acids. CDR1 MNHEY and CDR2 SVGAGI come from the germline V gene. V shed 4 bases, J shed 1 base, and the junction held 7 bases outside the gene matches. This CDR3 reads CASSWGQGFPQETQYF. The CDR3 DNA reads TGTGCCAGCAGTTGGGGACAGGGTTTTCCCCAAGAGACCCAGTACTTC.

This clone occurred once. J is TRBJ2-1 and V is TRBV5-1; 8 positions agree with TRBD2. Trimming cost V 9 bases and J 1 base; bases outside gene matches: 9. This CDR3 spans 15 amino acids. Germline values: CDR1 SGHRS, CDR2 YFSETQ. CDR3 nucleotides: TGCGCCACCTCCCCAAGCGGGGGATCCTACAATGAGCAGTTCTTC. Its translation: CATSPSGGSYNEQFF.

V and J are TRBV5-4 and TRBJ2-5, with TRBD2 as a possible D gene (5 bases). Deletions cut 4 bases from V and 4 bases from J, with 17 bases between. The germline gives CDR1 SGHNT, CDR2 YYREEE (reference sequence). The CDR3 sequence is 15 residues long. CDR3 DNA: TGTGCCAGCAGCGGTAGCGTGGAGATCCGAGAGACCCAGTACTTC. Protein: CASSGSVEIRETQYF. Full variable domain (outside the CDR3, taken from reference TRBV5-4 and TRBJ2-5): ETGVTQSPTHLIKTRGQQVTLRCSSQSGHNTVSWYQQALGQGPQFIFQYYREEENGRGNFPPRFSGLQFPNYSSELNVNALELDDSALYLCASSGSVEIRETQYFGPGTRLLVL.

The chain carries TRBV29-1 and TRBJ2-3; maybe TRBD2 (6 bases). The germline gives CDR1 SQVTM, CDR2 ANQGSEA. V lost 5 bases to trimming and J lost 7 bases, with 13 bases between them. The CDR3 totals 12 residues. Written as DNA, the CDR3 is TGCAGCGTTCTTCGGGACTCAAATACGCAGTATTTT. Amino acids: CSVLRDSNTQYF.

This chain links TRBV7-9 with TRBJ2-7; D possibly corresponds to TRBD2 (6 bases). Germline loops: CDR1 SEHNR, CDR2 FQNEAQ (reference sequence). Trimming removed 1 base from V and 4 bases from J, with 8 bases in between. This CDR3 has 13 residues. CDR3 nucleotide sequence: TGTGCCAGCAGCTTAGGGAGGGAATACGAGCAGTACTTC. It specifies CASSLGREYEQYF.